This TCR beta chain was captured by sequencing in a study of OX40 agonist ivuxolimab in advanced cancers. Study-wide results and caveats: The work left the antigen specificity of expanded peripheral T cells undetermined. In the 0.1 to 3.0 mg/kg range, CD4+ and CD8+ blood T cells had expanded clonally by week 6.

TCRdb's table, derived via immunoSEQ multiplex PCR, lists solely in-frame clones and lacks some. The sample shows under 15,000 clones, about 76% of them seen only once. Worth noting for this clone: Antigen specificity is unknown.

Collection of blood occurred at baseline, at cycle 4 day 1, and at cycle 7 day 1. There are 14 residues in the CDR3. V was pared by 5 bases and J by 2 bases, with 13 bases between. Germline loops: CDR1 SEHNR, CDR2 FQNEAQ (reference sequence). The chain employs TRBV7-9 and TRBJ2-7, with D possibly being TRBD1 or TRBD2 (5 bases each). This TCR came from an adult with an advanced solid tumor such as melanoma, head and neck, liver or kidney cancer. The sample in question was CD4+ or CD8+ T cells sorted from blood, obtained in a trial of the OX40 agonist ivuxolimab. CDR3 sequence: CASSPGTLTYEQYF. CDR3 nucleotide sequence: TGTGCCAGCAGCCCGGGGACCTTAACCTACGAGCAGTACTTC.